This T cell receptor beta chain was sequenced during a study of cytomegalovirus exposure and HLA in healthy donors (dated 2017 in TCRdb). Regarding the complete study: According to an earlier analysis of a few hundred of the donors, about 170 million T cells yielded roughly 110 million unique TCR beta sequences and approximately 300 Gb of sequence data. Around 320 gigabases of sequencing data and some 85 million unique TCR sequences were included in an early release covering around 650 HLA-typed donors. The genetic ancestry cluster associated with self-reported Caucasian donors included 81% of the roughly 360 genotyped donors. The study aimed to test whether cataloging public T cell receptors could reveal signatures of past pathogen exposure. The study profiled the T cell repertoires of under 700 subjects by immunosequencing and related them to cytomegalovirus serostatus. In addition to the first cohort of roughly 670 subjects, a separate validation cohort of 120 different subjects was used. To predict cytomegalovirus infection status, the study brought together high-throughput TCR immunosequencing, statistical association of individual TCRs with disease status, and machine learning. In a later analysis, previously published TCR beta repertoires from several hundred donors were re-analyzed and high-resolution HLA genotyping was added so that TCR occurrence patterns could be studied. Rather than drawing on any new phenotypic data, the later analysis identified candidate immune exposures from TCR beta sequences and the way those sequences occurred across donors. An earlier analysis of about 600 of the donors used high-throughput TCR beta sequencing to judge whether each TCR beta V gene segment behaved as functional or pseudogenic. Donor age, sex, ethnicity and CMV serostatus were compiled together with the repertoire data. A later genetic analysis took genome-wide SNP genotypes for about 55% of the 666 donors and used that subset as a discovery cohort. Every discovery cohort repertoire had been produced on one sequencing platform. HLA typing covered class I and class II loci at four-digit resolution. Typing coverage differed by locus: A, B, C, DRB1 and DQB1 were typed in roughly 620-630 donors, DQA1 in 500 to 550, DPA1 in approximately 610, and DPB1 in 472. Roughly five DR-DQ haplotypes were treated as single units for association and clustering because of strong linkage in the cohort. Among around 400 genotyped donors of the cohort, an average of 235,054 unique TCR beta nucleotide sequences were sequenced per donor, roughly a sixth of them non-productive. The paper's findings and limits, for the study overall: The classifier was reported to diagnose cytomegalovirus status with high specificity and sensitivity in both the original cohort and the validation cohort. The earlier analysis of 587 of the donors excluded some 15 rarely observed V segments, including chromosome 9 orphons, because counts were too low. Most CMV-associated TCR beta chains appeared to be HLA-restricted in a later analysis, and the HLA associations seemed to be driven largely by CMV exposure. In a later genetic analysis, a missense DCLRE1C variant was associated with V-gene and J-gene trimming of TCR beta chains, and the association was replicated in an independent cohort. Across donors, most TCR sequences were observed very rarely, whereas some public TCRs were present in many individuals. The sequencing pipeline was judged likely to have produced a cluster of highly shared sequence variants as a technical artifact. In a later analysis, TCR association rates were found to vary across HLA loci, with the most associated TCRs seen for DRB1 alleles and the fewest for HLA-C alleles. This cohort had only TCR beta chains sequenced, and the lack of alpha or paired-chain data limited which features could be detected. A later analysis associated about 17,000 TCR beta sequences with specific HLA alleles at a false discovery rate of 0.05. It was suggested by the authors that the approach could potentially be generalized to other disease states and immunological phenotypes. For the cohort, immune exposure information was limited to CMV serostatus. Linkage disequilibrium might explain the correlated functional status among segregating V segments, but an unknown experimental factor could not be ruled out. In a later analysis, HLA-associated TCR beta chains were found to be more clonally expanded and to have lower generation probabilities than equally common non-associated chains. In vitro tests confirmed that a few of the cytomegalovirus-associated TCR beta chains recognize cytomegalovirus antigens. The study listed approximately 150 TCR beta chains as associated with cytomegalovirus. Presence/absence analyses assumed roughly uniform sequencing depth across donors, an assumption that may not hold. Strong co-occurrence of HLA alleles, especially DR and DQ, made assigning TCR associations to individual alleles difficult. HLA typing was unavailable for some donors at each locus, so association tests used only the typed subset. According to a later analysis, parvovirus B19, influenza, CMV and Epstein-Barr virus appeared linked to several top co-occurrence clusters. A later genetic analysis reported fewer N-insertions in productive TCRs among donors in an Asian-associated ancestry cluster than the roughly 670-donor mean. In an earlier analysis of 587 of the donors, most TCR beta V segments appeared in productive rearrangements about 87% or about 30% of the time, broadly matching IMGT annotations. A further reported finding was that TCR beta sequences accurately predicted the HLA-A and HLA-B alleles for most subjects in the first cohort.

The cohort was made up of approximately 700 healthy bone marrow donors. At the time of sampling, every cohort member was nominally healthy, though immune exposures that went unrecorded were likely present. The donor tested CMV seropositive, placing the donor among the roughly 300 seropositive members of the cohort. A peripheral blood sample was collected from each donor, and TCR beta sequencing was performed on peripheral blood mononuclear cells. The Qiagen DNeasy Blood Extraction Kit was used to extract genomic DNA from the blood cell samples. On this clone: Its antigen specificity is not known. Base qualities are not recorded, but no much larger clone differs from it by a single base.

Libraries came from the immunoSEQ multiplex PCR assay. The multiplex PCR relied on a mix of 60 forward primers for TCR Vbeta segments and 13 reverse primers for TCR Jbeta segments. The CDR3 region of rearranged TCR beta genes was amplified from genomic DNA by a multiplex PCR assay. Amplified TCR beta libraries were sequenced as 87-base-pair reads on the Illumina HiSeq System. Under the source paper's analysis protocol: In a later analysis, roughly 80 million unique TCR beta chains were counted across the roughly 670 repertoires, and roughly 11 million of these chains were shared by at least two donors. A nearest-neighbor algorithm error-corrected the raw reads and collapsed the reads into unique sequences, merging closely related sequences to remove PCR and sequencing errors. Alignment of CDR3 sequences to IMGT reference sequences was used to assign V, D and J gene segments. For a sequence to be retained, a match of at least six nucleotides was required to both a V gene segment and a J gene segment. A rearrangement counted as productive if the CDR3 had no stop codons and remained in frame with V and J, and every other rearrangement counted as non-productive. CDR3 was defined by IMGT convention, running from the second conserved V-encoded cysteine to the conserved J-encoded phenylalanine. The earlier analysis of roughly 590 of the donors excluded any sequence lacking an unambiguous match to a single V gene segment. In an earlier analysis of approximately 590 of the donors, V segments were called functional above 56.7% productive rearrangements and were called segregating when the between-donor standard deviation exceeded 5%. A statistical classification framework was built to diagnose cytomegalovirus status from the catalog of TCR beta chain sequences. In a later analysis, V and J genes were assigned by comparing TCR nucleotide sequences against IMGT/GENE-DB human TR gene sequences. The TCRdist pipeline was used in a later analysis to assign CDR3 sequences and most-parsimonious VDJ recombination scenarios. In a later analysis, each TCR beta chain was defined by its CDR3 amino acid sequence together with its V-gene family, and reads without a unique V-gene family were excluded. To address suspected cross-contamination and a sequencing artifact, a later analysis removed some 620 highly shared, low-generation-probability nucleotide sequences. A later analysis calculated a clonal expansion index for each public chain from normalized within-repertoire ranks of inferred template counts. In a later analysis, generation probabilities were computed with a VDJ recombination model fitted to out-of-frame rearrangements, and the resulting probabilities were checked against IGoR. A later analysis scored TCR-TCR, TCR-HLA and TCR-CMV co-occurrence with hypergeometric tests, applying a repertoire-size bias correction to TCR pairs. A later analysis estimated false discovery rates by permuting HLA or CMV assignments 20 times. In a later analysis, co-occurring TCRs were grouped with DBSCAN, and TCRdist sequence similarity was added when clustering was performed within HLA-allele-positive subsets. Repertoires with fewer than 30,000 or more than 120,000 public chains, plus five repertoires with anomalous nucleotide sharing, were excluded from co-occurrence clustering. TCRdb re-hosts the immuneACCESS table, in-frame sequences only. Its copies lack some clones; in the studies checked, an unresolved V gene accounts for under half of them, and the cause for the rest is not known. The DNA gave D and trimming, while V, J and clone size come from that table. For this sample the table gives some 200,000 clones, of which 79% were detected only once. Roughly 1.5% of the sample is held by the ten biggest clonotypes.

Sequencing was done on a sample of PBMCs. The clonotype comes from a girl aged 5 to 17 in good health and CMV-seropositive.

CDR3 region: CASSRDRANEQYF. The nucleotide sequence reads TGTGCCAGCAGTCGCGACAGGGCCAACGAGCAGTACTTC. The chain couples TRBV11-2 to TRBJ2-7; 7 bases in the middle match TRBD1. Germline trimming: 6 bases from V, 5 bases from J; junction bases outside gene matches: 7. CDR1 and CDR2 are read off the germline V gene as SGHAT and FQNNGV. From cysteine to phenylalanine, the CDR3 is 13 amino acids long. The DNA shown is the 39-base CDR3, in frame from base 1. The CDR3 plus the reference TRBV11-2 and TRBJ2-7 genes for the other parts give the full variable domain: EAGVAQSPRYKIIEKRQSVAFWCNPISGHATLYWYQQILGQGPKLLIQFQNNGVVDDSQLPKDRFSAERLKGVDSTLKIQPAKLEDSAVYLCASSRDRANEQYFGPGTRLTVT.